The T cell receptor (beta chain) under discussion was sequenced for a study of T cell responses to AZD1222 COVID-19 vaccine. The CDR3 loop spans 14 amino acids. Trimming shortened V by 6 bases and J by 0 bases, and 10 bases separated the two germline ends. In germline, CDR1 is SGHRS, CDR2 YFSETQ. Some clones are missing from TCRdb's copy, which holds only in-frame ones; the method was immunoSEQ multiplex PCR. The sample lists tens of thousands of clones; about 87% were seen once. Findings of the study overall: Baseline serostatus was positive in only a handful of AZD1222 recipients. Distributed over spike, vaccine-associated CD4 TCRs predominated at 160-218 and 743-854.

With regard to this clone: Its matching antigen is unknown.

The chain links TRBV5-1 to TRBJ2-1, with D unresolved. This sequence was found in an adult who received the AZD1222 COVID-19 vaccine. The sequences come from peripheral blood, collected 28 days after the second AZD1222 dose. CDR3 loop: CASKLQSSYNEQFF. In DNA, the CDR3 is TGCGCCAGCAAACTACAGAGCTCCTACAATGAGCAGTTCTTC.